The source of this T cell receptor (beta chain) is a study of blood T cell repertoires in COVID-19. Study overall: COVID-19 samples, acute and convalescent, were from the United States, Italy and Spain. The cDNA or gDNA used as material had been derived from T cells, B-cell-depleted T cells, or PBMCs.

The CDR3 contains 13 residues. In germline, CDR1 is MNHNY, CDR2 SVGAGI (reference sequence). Trimming stripped 7 bases from V and 6 bases from J, with 13 bases between. Per the original methods: Reference gene primer amplification in the assay estimated nucleated cell counts. Method: immunoSEQ multiplex PCR; TCRdb's copy keeps in-frame clones and lacks some. The DNA gave D and trimming, while V, J and clone size come from that table. The sample holds 100,000 or so clones, more than 65% seen once. This clone was seen a few times. Source material: peripheral blood. This TCR derives from a man between 70 and 80 years old with active or convalescent COVID-19. The V and J genes are TRBV6-6 and TRBJ1-5, with D maybe TRBD1 (5 bases). CDR3 loop: CASTLTDSQPQHF. As DNA, the CDR3 is TGTGCCAGCACCCTCACTGACAGTCAGCCCCAGCATTTT.